These 29 T cell receptor beta chains were sequenced from one sample in a study of T cell responses to AZD1222 COVID-19 vaccine. TCRdb's copy holds only in-frame clones and misses some; the assay was immunoSEQ multiplex PCR. The top ten clones hold approximately 5.2% of a sample with tens of thousands of clones, approximately 91% of them seen once. Here the sequenced sample was peripheral blood, taken 28 days after the second AZD1222 dose. These receptors all come from an adult who received the AZD1222 COVID-19 vaccine.

The V gene is TRBV6-5, the J gene TRBJ1-2; 9 nucleotides match TRBD1. With 0 bases clipped from V and 3 bases from J, the junction kept 2 bases outside the gene matches. This CDR3 spans 15 amino acids. The germline V gene has CDR1 MNHEY and CDR2 SVGAGI. CDR3 loop: CASSYSTGGDYGYTF. The DNA for the CDR3 is TGTGCCAGCAGTTACTCGACAGGGGGAGACTATGGCTACACCTTC.

The chain is built from TRBV28 and TRBJ1-3, with 12 positions matching TRBD1. This CDR3 comprises 16 residues. V trimming: 4 bases; J trimming: 3 bases; junction bases outside the gene matches: 4. Germline CDR1 reads MDHEN; CDR2 reads SYDVKM. The CDR3 nucleotides are TGTGCCAGCAGTTCCGGGACAGGGGGCTTTGGAAACACCATATATTTT. It translates to CASSSGTGGFGNTIYF.

The gene calls are TRBV3-1 (or the pseudogene TRBV3-2) and TRBJ2-3; perhaps TRBD1 as D (5 bases). CDR1 and CDR2 (germline): LGHDT, YNNKEL (reference sequence). Trimming took off 4 bases at V and 3 bases at J, with 11 bases between the two ends. There are 14 residues in the CDR3. The CDR3 DNA reads as TGTGCCAGCAGCCTCTCAGGGTTAACAGATACGCAGTATTTT. Encoded protein: CASSLSGLTDTQYF.

The chain combines TRBV15 with TRBJ1-1; 7 bases line up with TRBD1. V trimming: 1 base; J trimming: 1 base; junction bases outside the gene matches: 3. The germline V gene has CDR1 LNHNV and CDR2 YYDKDF (reference sequence). This CDR3 has 15 amino acids. The CDR3 DNA reads as TGTGCCACCAGCAGAGTGACAGGGAGGAACACTGAAGCTTTCTTT. Protein sequence: CATSRVTGRNTEAFF.

The J gene is TRBJ1-2, the V gene TRBV6-5; unclear D gene. This CDR3 comprises 13 residues. Trimming stripped 0 bases from V and 7 bases from J, with 9 bases between. Germline V gene lookup returns CDR1 MNHEY and CDR2 SVGAGI. The CDR3 reads CASSYSREGGYTF. CDR3 coding DNA: TGTGCCAGCAGTTACTCGAGGGAGGGTGGCTACACCTTC.

The rearrangement uses TRBV5-8 and TRBJ2-1; D is undetermined. The CDR3 runs 13 residues. Trimming took off 2 bases at V and 7 bases at J, with 10 bases between the two ends. Germline CDR1 reads SGHTS; CDR2 reads YDEGEE. The CDR3 is CASSFRAGNEQFF. The CDR3 region has the DNA TGTGCCAGCAGCTTTCGGGCCGGGAATGAGCAGTTCTTC.

This rearrangement joins TRBV19 to TRBJ2-2, with 8 bases fitting TRBD1. CDR1 is LNHDA, CDR2 SQIVND, per germline (reference sequence). Unmatched junction bases numbered 6, after V lost 3 bases and J lost 9 bases. This CDR3 comprises 14 residues. Written as DNA, the CDR3 is TGTGCCAGTAGTATTCAAGGGACAGGTCGGGAGCTGTTTTTT. Translating it yields CASSIQGTGRELFF. The full variable domain, its missing parts supplied by reference TRBV19 and TRBJ2-2, is DGGITQSPKYLFRKEGQNVTLSCEQNLNHDAMYWYRQDPGQGLRLIYYSQIVNDFQKGDIAEGYSVSREKKESFPLTVTSAQKNPTAFYLCASSIQGTGRELFFGEGSRLTVL.

The J gene is TRBJ1-5, the V gene TRBV18, with a weak D call TRBD1 (5 bases). The CDR3 length is 15 residues. Deletions cut 8 bases from V and 2 bases from J, with 16 bases between. The V gene's germline CDR1 is KGHSH and CDR2 LQKENI. This CDR3 is CASTRDGGGNQPQHF. The CDR3 nucleotides are TGTGCCAGCACAAGGGACGGCGGCGGCAATCAGCCCCAGCATTTT.

This sequence joins TRBV7-9 and TRBJ2-1; the match to TRBD2 covers 14 bases. The V gene's germline CDR1 is SEHNR and CDR2 FQNEAQ (reference sequence). Trimming at V came to 11 bases and at J to 4 bases, leaving 4 bases not matched to a gene. This CDR3 spans 14 amino acids. CDR3 sequence (DNA): TGTGCCTCGGGACTAGCGGGGGAGTACAATGAGCAGTTCTTC. It codes for CASGLAGEYNEQFF.

The V gene is TRBV6-5, the J gene TRBJ2-7, with TRBD1 identical over 9 bases. Germline CDR1 is MNHEY and CDR2 is SVGAGI. This CDR3 is built from 15 residues. The V segment lost 6 bases and the J segment 0 bases; nucleotides outside the gene matches: 6. Here the CDR3 reads CASRPGTGSSYEQYF. In DNA form, the CDR3 reads TGTGCCAGCAGACCTGGGACAGGGAGCTCCTACGAGCAGTACTTC.

This chain uses TRBV10-3 with TRBJ1-1, with 9 bases identical to TRBD1. Germline V gene sequence: CDR1 ENHRY, CDR2 SYGVKD. The length of the CDR3 is 15 residues. Trimming took 11 bases from V and 1 from J; bases not matched to a gene: 11. In DNA form, the CDR3 reads TGTGCCTCGAACGACAGGGGGAGACCGAACACTGAAGCTTTCTTT. Translation gives CASNDRGRPNTEAFF.

The CDR3 DNA sequence: TGTGCCAGCAGCTTGGTCGGGGGCCAACGCACCGGGGAGCTGTTTTTT. Its protein product is CASSLVGGQRTGELFF. The chain is built from TRBV5-4 and TRBJ2-2, with D tentatively TRBD1 or TRBD2 (6 bases each). Germline CDR1 SGHNT, CDR2 YYREEE (reference sequence). V gave up 0 bases and J gave up 4 bases, with 13 bases separating them. The CDR3 consists of 16 residues.

J is TRBJ1-1 and V is TRBV6-5; TRBD1 matches 7 bases. J gave up 0 bases and V 7 bases, and 2 bases lay outside the gene matches. The CDR3 runs 13 residues. The germline V gene encodes CDR1 MNHEY and CDR2 SVGAGI. The CDR3 DNA follows: TGTGCCAGCAAGGGACAGATGAACACTGAAGCTTTCTTT. Amino acid sequence: CASKGQMNTEAFF.

This sequence joins TRBV5-6 and TRBJ1-1; TRBD1 matches 8 bases. Germline V CDR1 and CDR2: SGHDT, YYEEEE. The trim removed 4 bases at V and 4 bases at J, leaving 3 bases unmatched. The CDR3 has 13 amino acids. CDR3 amino acids: CASSHTGGTEAFF. The DNA of the CDR3 is TGTGCCAGCAGCCACACAGGGGGCACTGAAGCTTTCTTT.

In DNA form, the CDR3 reads TGCGCCAGCAGCGGATCCGGGACAGGGGAGGAAAAACTGTTTTTT. Encoded protein: CASSGSGTGEEKLFF. The chain carries TRBV5-1 and TRBJ1-4; 10 bases agree with TRBD1. In germline, CDR1 is SGHRS, CDR2 YFSETQ. Losses at the gene ends were 4 bases for V and 8 bases for J; bases not matched to a gene: 8. The CDR3 covers 15 residues.

The chain links TRBV7-2 to TRBJ1-2, with a tentative D call TRBD1 (5 bases). The CDR3 consists of 15 residues. With 5 bases removed from V and 8 bases from J, the gap between germline ends came to 21 bases. The germline V gene has CDR1 SGHTA and CDR2 FQGNSA. CDR3 nucleotides: TGTGCCAGCAGCCCGGGGCCGGGAGTTCTCTGGGGCTACACCTTC. It is translated as CASSPGPGVLWGYTF.

This sequence joins TRBV5-4 and TRBJ2-3; the D gene is possibly TRBD2 (6 bases). This CDR3 comprises 13 residues. Germline CDR1 and CDR2: SGHNT and YYREEE (reference sequence). V lost 5 bases, J lost 2 bases, and 9 bases lay in between. The CDR3 nucleotides are TGTGCCAGCAGGCGGGGCCCCACAGATACGCAGTATTTT. It is translated as CASRRGPTDTQYF.

The J gene is TRBJ1-5, the V gene TRBV7-4; D is uncertain. In germline, CDR1 is SGHVT, CDR2 SQSDAQ. This CDR3 is 16 amino acids long. Trimming shortened V by 4 bases and J by 2 bases, and 15 bases separated the two germline ends. The CDR3 loop reads CASSSRLGNGNQPQHF. The CDR3 DNA is TGTGCCAGCAGCTCCCGTCTGGGGAATGGCAATCAGCCCCAGCATTTT.

The V call is TRBV7-3, the J call TRBJ2-2; D not certain. Trimming took off 2 bases at V and 6 bases at J, with 7 bases between the two ends. Germline V gives CDR1 SGHTA, CDR2 FQGTGA. CDR3 length equals 13 residues. CDR3 coding DNA: TGTGCCAGCAGCTTAGAAGTATCCGGGGAGCTGTTTTTT. Amino acid sequence: CASSLEVSGELFF.

This clone was seen once. The chain is built from TRBV3-1 (or the pseudogene TRBV3-2) and TRBJ2-3; 7 bases agree with TRBD1. Trimming removed 6 bases from V and 3 bases from J; junction bases left unmatched: 3. This CDR3 region has 13 residues. Germline V gives CDR1 LGHDT, CDR2 YNNKEL (reference sequence). This CDR3 reads CASSPGQTDTQYF. In nucleotides, the CDR3 is TGTGCCAGCAGTCCGGGACAGACAGATACGCAGTATTTT.

This chain uses TRBV19 with TRBJ2-1; TRBD2 agrees at 11 bases. Germline V gene lookup returns CDR1 LNHDA and CDR2 SQIVND (reference sequence). The CDR3 is 16 amino acids. The J segment lost 6 bases and the V segment lost 7 bases, leaving 11 bases of the junction unmatched. The DNA for the CDR3 is TGTGCCAGTAACGAACTCGGGACTAGCGGATCCAATGAGCAGTTCTTC. This translates into CASNELGTSGSNEQFF.

The rearrangement joins TRBV11-2 to TRBJ2-5; 10 nucleotides line up with TRBD2. The CDR3 has 15 residues. The germline V gene encodes CDR1 SGHAT and CDR2 FQNNGV. With V trimmed by 4 bases and J by 1 base, 3 bases remained unmatched. Here the CDR3 reads CASSYSGGSQETQYF. CDR3 coding DNA: TGTGCCAGCAGCTATAGCGGGGGGTCCCAAGAGACCCAGTACTTC.

DNA of the CDR3: TGTGCCAGCAGCCGCCTACTGGAAAGCGGCTACACCTTC. The encoded protein is CASSRLLESGYTF. The genes are TRBV3-1 (or the pseudogene TRBV3-2) and TRBJ1-2; D is unclear. This CDR3 is built from 13 residues. Trimming removed 4 bases from V and 8 bases from J, with 14 bases in between. Germline CDR1 is LGHDT and CDR2 is YNNKEL (reference sequence).

J is TRBJ2-5 and V is TRBV16, with 9 bases lining up with TRBD1. In germline, CDR1 is KGHSY, CDR2 FQNENV. V was pared by 5 bases and J by 2 bases, with 3 bases of the junction left unmatched. The CDR3 spans 14 residues. CDR3 coding DNA: TGTGCCAGCAGCGAGGACAGGGGACAAGAGACCCAGTACTTC. This gives the protein CASSEDRGQETQYF.

The chain links TRBV19 to TRBJ1-1; D remains ambiguous. Germline values: CDR1 LNHDA, CDR2 SQIVND (reference sequence). Trimming shortened V by 8 bases and J by 4 bases, and 20 bases separated the two germline ends. CDR3 length: 15 residues. CDR3 nucleotides: TGTGCCAGTTCGGCCCATGGGTCCTTTGCCACTGAAGCTTTCTTT. This translates into CASSAHGSFATEAFF.

This clone was found a few times. V gene TRBV7-3 combines with J gene TRBJ2-6; D is unresolved. The germline V gene has CDR1 SGHTA and CDR2 FQGTGA. V was shortened by 2 bases and J by 1 base, with 9 bases between the two germline ends. The CDR3 is 16 amino acids. CDR3 in DNA: TGTGCCAGCAGCTTACACGGCGGATCTGGGGCCAACGTCCTGACTTTC. It translates to CASSLHGGSGANVLTF.

The chain combines TRBV10-3 with TRBJ2-3; D remains unclear. Germline V gives CDR1 ENHRY, CDR2 SYGVKD. The ends were cut back, 7 bases at V and 4 bases at J, with 9 bases in the middle. The CDR3 is 12 amino acids. CDR3 in amino acids: CAIMDGADTQYF. Here the CDR3 DNA reads TGTGCCATCATGGACGGTGCAGATACGCAGTATTTT.

The chain recombines TRBV3-1 (or the pseudogene TRBV3-2) with TRBJ1-3; no clear D gene. Germline lookup yields CDR1 LGHDT and CDR2 YNNKEL (reference sequence). The CDR3 has 13 amino acids. V gave up 6 bases and J gave up 4 bases, with 10 bases separating them. The CDR3: CASSSGGGNTIYF. CDR3 coding DNA: TGTGCCAGCAGTAGCGGAGGGGGAAACACCATATATTTT.

This CDR3 reads CSVVRGEGWDTQYF. The CDR3 DNA sequence: TGCAGCGTTGTTAGGGGAGAAGGTTGGGATACGCAGTATTTT. This chain links TRBV29-1 with TRBJ2-3; D is perhaps TRBD1 or TRBD2 (5 bases each). Germline values: CDR1 SQVTM, CDR2 ANQGSEA. Trimming removed 4 bases at V and 6 bases at J, with 17 bases between. The CDR3 sequence is 14 residues long.